This TCR beta chain was sequenced in a study of T cells in women clearing cervical HPV infection. Points on this clone: Its antigen is as yet unknown. The CDR3 is cut off 3 residues early in the read; its end comes from the germline J gene.

All donors had a single incident cervical HPV16 infection, not prevalent. Study-wide findings and caveats: T-cell numbers per sample were unknown and may explain richness differences. Controls had more TRBV6-7 (0.16%) than cases (approximately 0.11%).

V was shortened by 8 bases and J by 1 base, with 17 bases between the two germline ends. The CDR3 loop spans 15 amino acids. CDR1 and CDR2 from the germline V gene are SNHLY and FYNNEI. Some clones are missing from TCRdb's copy, which holds only in-frame ones; the method was immunoSEQ multiplex PCR. The listing contains roughly 32,000 clones. Sequenced sample: blood buffy coat. V gene TRBV2 combines with J gene TRBJ1-1; D not certain. This TCR came from a woman aged 18 to 75 with a cervical HPV16 infection that either progressed to CIN3+ or cleared (not recorded which). The CDR3 DNA, read in part, is TGTGCCAGCTCACTACGGGTTTTCGAGAACACTGAA. It specifies CASSLRVFENTE. The full CDR3 protein reads CASSLRVFENTEAFF.